Each of the 7 T cell receptor beta chains below was sequenced from the same sample in a study of radiation and T cells in renal cell carcinoma. Profiling relied on immunoSEQ multiplex PCR, and the TCRdb table lists in-frame clones only, not all of them. The repertoire holds some 150,000 clones, with approximately 86% as singletons. Time point defined: blood 4 weeks post-SBRT, at nephrectomy. Treatment specified: 15 Gy SBRT to primary tumor, nephrectomy 4 weeks later. The material was blood, obtained from a patient whose treatment included radiotherapy and nephrectomy. These receptor sequences come from a woman aged 45-60 years with renal cell carcinoma.

The J gene is TRBJ2-5, the V gene TRBV5-1; no firm D call. The CDR3 runs 13 residues. The germline V gene encodes CDR1 SGHRS and CDR2 YFSETQ. Trimming left V 4 bases short and J 8 bases short, with 15 bases between. This chain's CDR3 is CASSPIDPHTQYF. The DNA for the CDR3 is TGCGCCAGCAGCCCGATTGACCCGCACACCCAGTACTTC.

This chain joins TRBV19 and TRBJ1-2, with 7 bases aligning to TRBD1. V shed 6 bases and J 4 bases; nucleotides not matched to a gene: 5. Per germline, CDR1 LNHDA and CDR2 SQIVND (reference sequence). The CDR3 totals 13 residues. The CDR3 loop reads CASSTGVSYGYTF. In nucleotides, the CDR3 is TGTGCCAGTAGCACAGGGGTAAGCTATGGCTACACCTTC. The entire variable domain, with the rest obtained from reference TRBV19 and TRBJ1-2, is as follows: DGGITQSPKYLFRKEGQNVTLSCEQNLNHDAMYWYRQDPGQGLRLIYYSQIVNDFQKGDIAEGYSVSREKKESFPLTVTSAQKNPTAFYLCASSTGVSYGYTFGSGTRLTVV.

The rearrangement joins TRBV19 to TRBJ2-3, with D perhaps TRBD2 (5 bases). Germline CDR1 and CDR2: LNHDA and SQIVND (reference sequence). CDR3 size: 15 residues. The ends were cut back, 6 bases at V and 0 bases at J, with 13 bases in the middle. In DNA, the CDR3 is TGTGCCAGTAGGATAACCCGGACTAGCACAGATACGCAGTATTTT. It yields the protein CASRITRTSTDTQYF.

This chain links TRBV5-1 with TRBJ1-2, with 7 bases lining up with TRBD1. The length of the CDR3 is 14 residues. V shed 3 bases and J 5 bases; nucleotides not matched to a gene: 7. Germline V gene lookup returns CDR1 SGHRS and CDR2 YFSETQ. CDR3 DNA sequence: TGCGCCAGCAGCTCCAGGGGGGATCCTTATGGCTACACCTTC. Translation: CASSSRGDPYGYTF. The full variable domain, in which reference TRBV5-1 and TRBJ1-2 provide the parts outside the CDR3, is KAGVTQTPRYLIKTRGQQVTLSCSPISGHRSVSWYQQTPGQGLQFLFEYFSETQRNKGNFPGRFSGRQFSNSRSEMNVSTLELGDSALYLCASSSRGDPYGYTFGSGTRLTVV.

The J gene is TRBJ2-7, the V gene TRBV20-1, with D hard to call. Germline V lookup: CDR1 DFQATT, CDR2 SNEGSKA (reference sequence). The CDR3 is 11 amino acids. The V gene lost 3 bases and the J gene lost 5 bases, with 8 bases spanning the gap. DNA for the CDR3: TGCAGTGCTAGGCTTATAAACGAGCAGTACTTC. Encoded protein: CSARLINEQYF.

This clone has a handful of counts. The V gene is TRBV5-1, the J gene TRBJ1-4, with a tentative D call TRBD1 (6 bases). The V gene's germline CDR1 is SGHRS and CDR2 YFSETQ. This CDR3 is 13 amino acids long. V dropped 4 bases and J dropped 7 bases, with 11 bases sitting between them. DNA for the CDR3: TGCGCCAGCAGCATGGGACACGTTGAAAAACTGTTTTTT. This sequence encodes CASSMGHVEKLFF.

This chain connects TRBV7-2 to TRBJ1-1, with D unclear. The CDR3 runs 14 residues. Germline V gene sequence: CDR1 SGHTA, CDR2 FQGNSA. The V gene lost 5 bases and the J gene lost 3 bases, with 13 bases spanning the gap. The CDR3 region has the DNA TGTGCCAGCAGCCCGCATCAGACTGACACTGAAGCTTTCTTT. Amino acids: CASSPHQTDTEAFF. The whole variable domain, filled in from reference TRBV7-2 and TRBJ1-1, reads GAGVSQSPSNKVTEKGKDVELRCDPISGHTALYWYRQSLGQGLEFLIYFQGNSAPDKSGLPSDRFSAERTGGSVSTLTIQRTQQEDSAVYLCASSPHQTDTEAFFGQGTRLTVV.